Included here is one T cell receptor beta chain sequence, with context. The data derive from a study of blood T cell repertoires in COVID-19. Cohort 3 donors were reported recovered after two negative PCRs, clearance, or symptom resolution. Using immunoSEQ multiplex PCR, the repertoire was profiled, and TCRdb retains in-frame clones only, with some absent. The sample shows roughly 250,000 clones, 88% of them seen only once. This CDR3 comprises 17 residues. Per germline, CDR1 SGHVS and CDR2 FNYEAQ. The J segment lost 4 bases and the V segment lost 5 bases, leaving 7 bases of the junction unmatched. Sequenced: PBMCs or T cells enriched from blood (not recorded which). This receptor was identified in a woman aged 50 to 60 who had recovered from COVID-19. The rearrangement joins TRBV7-6 to TRBJ2-1; 14 bases line up with TRBD2. The CDR3 DNA reads TGTGCCAGCAGCCAACGACTAGCGGGAGGGTCTTACAATGAGCAGTTCTTC. Translation gives CASSQRLAGGSYNEQFF.